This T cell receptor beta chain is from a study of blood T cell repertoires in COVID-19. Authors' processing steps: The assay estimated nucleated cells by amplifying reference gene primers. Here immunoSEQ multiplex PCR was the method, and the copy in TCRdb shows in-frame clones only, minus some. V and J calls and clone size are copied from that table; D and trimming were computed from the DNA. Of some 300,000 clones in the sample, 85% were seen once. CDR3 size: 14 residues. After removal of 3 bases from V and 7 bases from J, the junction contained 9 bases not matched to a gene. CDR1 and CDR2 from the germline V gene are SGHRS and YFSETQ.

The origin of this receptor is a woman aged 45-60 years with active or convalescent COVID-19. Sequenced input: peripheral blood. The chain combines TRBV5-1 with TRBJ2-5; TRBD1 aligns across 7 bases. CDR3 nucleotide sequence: TGCGCCAGCAGCTCGTTGACAGGGAGCGGGACCCAGTACTTC. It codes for CASSSLTGSGTQYF.